Listed below are T cell receptor beta chains from one sample, sequenced in a study of blood T cell repertoires in COVID-19. Produced via immunoSEQ multiplex PCR; TCRdb's table is partial and in-frame only. The profile shows fewer than 300,000 clones, roughly nine tenths of them singletons. The sequencing input was peripheral blood. The receptors were gathered from a man aged 35 to 55 who had recovered from COVID-19. The CDR3 runs from the conserved cysteine through the conserved F or W. D genes are given only for firm matches. Rows give clone size only sometimes, using once, few, many, or a class for an expanded clone.

v_gene	j_gene	d_gene	abundance	CDR3aa	CDR3nt
TRBV7-9	TRBJ2-1	TRBD2	-	CASSMGLAGRNEQFF	TGTGCCAGCAGCATGGGACTAGCGGGACGGAATGAGCAGTTCTTC
TRBV7-2	TRBJ2-1	-	-	CASSSLAASSYNEQFF	TGTGCCAGCAGCTCCTTAGCGGCTAGCTCCTACAATGAGCAGTTCTTC
TRBV7-9	TRBJ1-5	-	-	CASSLAGRGQYQPQHF	TGTGCCAGCAGCTTAGCGGGCAGGGGCCAATATCAGCCCCAGCATTTT
TRBV10-3	TRBJ2-2	TRBD1	-	CAIGGQGGTGELFF	TGTGCCATCGGGGGACAGGGGGGCACCGGGGAGCTGTTTTTT
TRBV7-6	TRBJ1-2	TRBD1	-	CASSPRTGGGNYGYTF	TGTGCCAGCAGCCCCAGGACAGGGGGTGGGAACTATGGCTACACCTTC
TRBV13	TRBJ1-5	-	-	CASSKRGNQPQHF	TGTGCCAGCAGCAAGAGAGGCAATCAGCCCCAGCATTTT
TRBV9	TRBJ2-2	-	once	CASSAGRVTTSSNTGELFF	TGTGCCAGCAGCGCAGGGCGAGTGACAACTTCTTCTAACACCGGGGAGCTGTTTTTT
TRBV9	TRBJ2-1	TRBD2	-	CASSPRGLAASYNEQFF	TGTGCCAGCAGCCCCCGGGGACTAGCGGCTTCCTACAATGAGCAGTTCTTC
TRBV2	TRBJ1-2	-	once	CASPSWSRENYGYTF	TGTGCCAGCCCCTCCTGGAGCAGGGAAAACTATGGCTACACCTTC
TRBV5-4	TRBJ2-2	TRBD1	-	CASSPGQGRGGELFF	TGTGCCAGCAGCCCTGGACAGGGAAGAGGCGGGGAGCTGTTTTTT
TRBV5-3	TRBJ2-7	TRBD1	-	CARSLGYNRGSGEQYF	TGTGCCAGAAGCTTGGGATATAACAGGGGATCTGGCGAGCAGTACTTC
TRBV7-2	TRBJ2-7	-	-	CASSLRLTYEQYF	TGTGCCAGCAGCTTAAGACTAACCTACGAGCAGTACTTC
TRBV29-1	TRBJ1-2	TRBD1	-	CSVSGTEYGYTF	TGCAGCGTCTCCGGGACAGAATATGGCTACACCTTC
TRBV27	TRBJ1-2	TRBD1	once	CASRQLQGGIYGYTF	TGTGCCAGCAGACAACTCCAGGGGGGTATCTATGGCTACACCTTC
TRBV7-2	TRBJ1-5	-	-	CASSLVGGRGYQPQHF	TGTGCCAGCAGCTTAGTTGGGGGGAGGGGTTATCAGCCCCAGCATTTT
TRBV19	TRBJ2-1	-	-	CASSRPRGMEPYNEQFF	TGTGCCAGTAGTAGGCCTAGGGGGATGGAGCCCTACAATGAGCAGTTCTTC
TRBV24-1	TRBJ2-2	-	-	CATSEGGENTGELFF	TGTGCCACCAGTGAAGGGGGGGAAAACACCGGGGAGCTGTTTTTT
TRBV7-3	TRBJ2-1	TRBD2	-	CASSLVSAGASGNEQFF	TGTGCCAGCAGCTTAGTTTCAGCGGGAGCGTCCGGGAATGAGCAGTTCTTC
TRBV6-2/TRBV6-3	TRBJ2-5	TRBD2	-	CASSQGLAGATQYF	TGTGCCAGCAGCCAGGGACTAGCGGGAGCGACCCAGTACTTC
TRBV5-3	TRBJ2-3	-	-	CARSLRAGDTQYF	TGTGCCAGAAGCTTGAGGGCGGGAGATACGCAGTATTTT
TRBV19	TRBJ2-5	-	-	CAAGVGTQYF	TGTGCCGCGGGTGTAGGGACCCAGTACTTC
TRBV4-2	TRBJ2-7	-	few	CASSRSTSLHEQYF	TGTGCCAGCAGCCGATCGACTAGTCTTCACGAGCAGTACTTC
TRBV6-5	TRBJ2-2	-	-	CASSYQGGTGELFF	TGTGCCAGCAGTTATCAAGGGGGCACCGGGGAGCTGTTTTTT
TRBV13	TRBJ2-7	-	-	CASSFGREQYF	TGTGCCAGCAGCTTTGGCCGCGAGCAGTACTTC
TRBV2	TRBJ2-7	-	-	CASREGYEQYF	TGTGCCAGCAGGGAGGGATACGAGCAGTACTTC
TRBV2	TRBJ1-3	-	-	CASKWAPGFSIYF	TGTGCCAGCAAGTGGGCCCCGGGGTTTTCCATATATTTT